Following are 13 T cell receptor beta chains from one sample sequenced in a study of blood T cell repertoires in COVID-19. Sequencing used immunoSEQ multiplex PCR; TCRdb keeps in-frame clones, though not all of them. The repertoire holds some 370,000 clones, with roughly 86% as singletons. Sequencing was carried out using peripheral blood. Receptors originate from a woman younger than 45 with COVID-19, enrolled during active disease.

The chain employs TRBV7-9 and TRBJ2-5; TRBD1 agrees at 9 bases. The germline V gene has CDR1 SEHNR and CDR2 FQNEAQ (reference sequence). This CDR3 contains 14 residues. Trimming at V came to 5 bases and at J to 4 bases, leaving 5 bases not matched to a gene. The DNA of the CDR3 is TGTGCCAGCAGCCCCGGGACAGGGTTAGAGACCCAGTACTTC. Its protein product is CASSPGTGLETQYF.

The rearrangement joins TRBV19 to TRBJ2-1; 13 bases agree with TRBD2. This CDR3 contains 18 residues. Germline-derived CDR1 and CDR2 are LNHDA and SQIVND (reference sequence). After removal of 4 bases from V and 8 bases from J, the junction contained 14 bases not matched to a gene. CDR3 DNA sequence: TGTGCCAGTAGTACTCACCCCGGACTAGCGGGGGCAGCGCATGAGCAGTTCTTC. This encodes CASSTHPGLAGAAHEQFF.

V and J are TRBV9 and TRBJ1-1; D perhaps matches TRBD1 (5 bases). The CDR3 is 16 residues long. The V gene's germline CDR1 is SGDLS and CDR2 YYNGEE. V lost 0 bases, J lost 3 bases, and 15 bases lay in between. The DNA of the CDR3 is TGTGCCAGCAGCGTAGTTCTGGGCGGGGCGGACACTGAAGCTTTCTTT. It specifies CASSVVLGGADTEAFF.

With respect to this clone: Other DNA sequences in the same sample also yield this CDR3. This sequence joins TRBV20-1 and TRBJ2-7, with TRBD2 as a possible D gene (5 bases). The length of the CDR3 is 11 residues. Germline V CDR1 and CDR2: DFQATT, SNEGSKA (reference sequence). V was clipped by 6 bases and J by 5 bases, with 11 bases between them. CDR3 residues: CSASLAHEQYF. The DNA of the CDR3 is TGCAGTGCGTCCCTAGCCCACGAGCAGTACTTC.

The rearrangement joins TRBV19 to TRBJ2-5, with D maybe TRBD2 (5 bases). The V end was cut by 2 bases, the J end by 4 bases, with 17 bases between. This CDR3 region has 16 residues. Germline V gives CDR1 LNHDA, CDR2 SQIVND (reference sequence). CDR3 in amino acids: CASSINGGSGGETQYF. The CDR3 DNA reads TGTGCCAGTAGTATAAACGGAGGTTCCGGTGGAGAGACCCAGTACTTC.

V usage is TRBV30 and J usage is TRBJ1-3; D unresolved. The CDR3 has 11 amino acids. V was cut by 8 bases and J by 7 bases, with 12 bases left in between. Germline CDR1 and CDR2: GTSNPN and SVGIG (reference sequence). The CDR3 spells CAQRVWNTIYF. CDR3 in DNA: TGTGCCCAGAGGGTCTGGAACACCATATATTTT.

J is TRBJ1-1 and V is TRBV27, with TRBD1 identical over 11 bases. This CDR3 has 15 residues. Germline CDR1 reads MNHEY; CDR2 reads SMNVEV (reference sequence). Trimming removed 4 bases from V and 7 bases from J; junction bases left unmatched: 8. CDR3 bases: TGTGCCAGCAGTTCCTCCGGGACAGGGGGTAGTGAAGCTTTCTTT. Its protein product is CASSSSGTGGSEAFF.

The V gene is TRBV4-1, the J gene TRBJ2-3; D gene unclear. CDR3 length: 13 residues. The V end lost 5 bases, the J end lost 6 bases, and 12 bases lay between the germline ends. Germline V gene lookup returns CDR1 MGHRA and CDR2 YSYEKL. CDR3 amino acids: CASSTKVVDTQYF. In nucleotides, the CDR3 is TGCGCCAGCAGCACAAAAGTGGTCGATACGCAGTATTTT.

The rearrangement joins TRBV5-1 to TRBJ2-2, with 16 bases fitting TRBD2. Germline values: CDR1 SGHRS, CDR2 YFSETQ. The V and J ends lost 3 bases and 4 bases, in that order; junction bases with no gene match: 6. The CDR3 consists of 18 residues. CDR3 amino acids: CASSSGLAGGPGTGELFF. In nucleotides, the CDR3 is TGCGCCAGCAGCTCGGGACTAGCGGGAGGGCCGGGCACCGGGGAGCTGTTTTTT.

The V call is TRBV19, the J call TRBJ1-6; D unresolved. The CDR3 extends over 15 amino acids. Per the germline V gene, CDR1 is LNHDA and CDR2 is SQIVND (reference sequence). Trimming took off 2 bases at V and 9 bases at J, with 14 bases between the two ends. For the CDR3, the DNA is TGTGCCAGTAGTATAAGTCACGACGAGGGTTCACCCCTCCACTTT. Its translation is CASSISHDEGSPLHF.

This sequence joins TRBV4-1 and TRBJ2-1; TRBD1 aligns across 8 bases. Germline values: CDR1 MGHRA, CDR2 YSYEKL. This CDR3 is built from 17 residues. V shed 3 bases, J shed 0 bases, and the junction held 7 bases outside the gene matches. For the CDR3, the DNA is TGCGCCAGCAGCCAGAGCCGTACAGGGGGCTCCTACAATGAGCAGTTCTTC. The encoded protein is CASSQSRTGGSYNEQFF.

CDR3 in amino acids: CASSYGPLYNEQFF. In DNA, the CDR3 is TGTGCCAGCAGTTACGGCCCGCTCTACAATGAGCAGTTCTTC. V is TRBV6-5 and J is TRBJ2-1; the D is unclear. This CDR3 contains 14 residues. In germline, CDR1 is MNHEY, CDR2 SVGAGI. V lost 2 bases to trimming and J lost 3 bases, with 8 bases between them.

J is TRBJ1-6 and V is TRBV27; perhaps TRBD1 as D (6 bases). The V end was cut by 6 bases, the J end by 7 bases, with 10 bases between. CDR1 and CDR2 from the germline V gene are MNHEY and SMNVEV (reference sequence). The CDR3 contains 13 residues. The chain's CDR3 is CASREGGNSPLHF. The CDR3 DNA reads TGTGCCAGCAGAGAGGGGGGGAATTCACCCCTCCACTTT.